These 11 T cell receptor beta chains were sequenced from one sample in a study of PD-L1 blockade in urothelial cancer. Time point indicated: pretreatment peripheral blood. Assay: immunoSEQ multiplex PCR; the TCRdb copy retains only in-frame clones and omits some. The sample holds 130,000 or so clones, around 84% seen once. Sequenced material: PBMCs, taken around atezolizumab (anti-PD-L1) treatment. The receptors were sampled from a man aged 50 or older with urothelial cancer.

The chain's CDR3 is CASSPMGSPATEAFF. CDR3 nucleotides: TGCGCCAGCAGCCCGATGGGCAGCCCGGCCACTGAAGCTTTCTTT. The J gene is TRBJ1-1, the V gene TRBV4-1; D is undetermined. V was trimmed by 4 bases and J by 4 bases, leaving 16 bases between them. Germline V gene sequence: CDR1 MGHRA, CDR2 YSYEKL. The CDR3 covers 15 residues.

The V gene is TRBV6-4, the J gene TRBJ2-2; 7 positions agree with TRBD1. Germline assignment: CDR1 MRHNA and CDR2 SNTAGT. CDR3 size: 14 residues. V dropped 3 bases and J dropped 6; count of bases not matched to a gene: 4. CDR3 nucleotide sequence: TGTGCCAGCAGTGATCTCCAGGGGGCCGGGGAGCTGTTTTTT. This encodes CASSDLQGAGELFF.

This clone has at least ten counts. The chain couples TRBV7-9 to TRBJ2-1; TRBD2 agrees at 7 bases. Germline CDR1 and CDR2: SEHNR and FQNEAQ (reference sequence). The V and J ends lost 4 bases and 10 bases, in that order; junction bases with no gene match: 4. The CDR3 sequence is 12 residues long. The CDR3 DNA is TGTGCCAGCAGCTCCGGACTAGGGGAGCAGTTCTTC. Protein: CASSSGLGEQFF.

This clone has just a few counts. V and J are TRBV7-6 and TRBJ2-7, with 8 bases lining up with TRBD1. V dropped 5 bases and J dropped 2; count of bases not matched to a gene: 5. The germline CDR1 and CDR2 sequences are SGHVS and FNYEAQ. The CDR3 runs 14 residues. CDR3 sequence reads: CASSPGTGPYEQYF. CDR3 bases: TGTGCCAGCAGCCCAGGGACAGGCCCCTACGAGCAGTACTTC.

This clone was seen a single time. The V call is TRBV2, the J call TRBJ2-5; 8 bases align to TRBD2. Germline V gives CDR1 SNHLY, CDR2 FYNNEI. J gave up 5 bases and V 4 bases, and 6 bases lay outside the gene matches. The CDR3 length is 14 residues. This chain's CDR3 is CASSAPAGVETQYF. The CDR3 region has the DNA TGTGCCAGCAGTGCCCCAGCGGGGGTTGAGACCCAGTACTTC.

This clone came up a few times. This chain uses TRBV2 with TRBJ2-1; D call uncertain. Germline V gene lookup returns CDR1 SNHLY and CDR2 FYNNEI. This CDR3 spans 12 amino acids. Trimming took off 6 bases at V and 9 bases at J, with 12 bases between the two ends. The CDR3 sequence is CASSLNSGEQFF. CDR3 sequence (DNA): TGTGCCAGCAGCTTAAATAGTGGTGAGCAGTTCTTC. Variable domain in full (rest from reference TRBV2 and TRBJ2-1): EPEVTQTPSHQVTQMGQEVILRCVPISNHLYFYWYRQILGQKVEFLVSFYNNEISEKSEIFDDQFSVERPDGSNFTLKIRSTKLEDSAMYFCASSLNSGEQFFGPGTRLTVL.

The gene calls are TRBV6-1 and TRBJ2-1; maybe TRBD2 (6 bases). Looked up from germline, CDR1 is MNHNS and CDR2 is SASEGT. The V end was cut by 4 bases, the J end by 0 bases, with 13 bases between. The CDR3 has 16 amino acids. The CDR3 is CASSARSGFSYNEQFF. In DNA form, the CDR3 reads TGTGCCAGCAGTGCCCGTAGCGGTTTCTCCTACAATGAGCAGTTCTTC.

This chain links TRBV5-5 with TRBJ2-5; 8 nucleotides match TRBD1. This CDR3 contains 13 residues. V trimming: 3 bases; J trimming: 4 bases; junction bases outside the gene matches: 2. Germline-derived CDR1 and CDR2 are SGHKS and YYEKEE (reference sequence). This CDR3 reads CASSWTGIETQYF. In DNA form, the CDR3 reads TGTGCCAGCAGCTGGACAGGGATAGAGACCCAGTACTTC.

The chain joins TRBV9 to TRBJ2-1, with 7 bases aligning to TRBD2. Trimming took 0 bases from V and 8 from J; bases not matched to a gene: 5. Germline V gene lookup returns CDR1 SGDLS and CDR2 YYNGEE. This CDR3 comprises 14 residues. CDR3 region: CASSVGREKHEQFF. The CDR3 nucleotides are TGTGCCAGCAGCGTAGGGCGGGAGAAGCATGAGCAGTTCTTC.

J is TRBJ2-7 and V is TRBV18; the D gene is possibly TRBD1 (6 bases). CDR1 is KGHSH and CDR2 is LQKENI in the germline V gene. V was cut by 3 bases and J by 5 bases, with 17 bases left in between. The CDR3 sequence is 15 residues long. Here the CDR3 DNA reads TGTGCCAGCTCACCTACAACGGGTGGGGGCCACGAGCAGTACTTC. Its translation is CASSPTTGGGHEQYF.

V is TRBV6-4 and J is TRBJ1-2; 8 nucleotides line up with TRBD1. This CDR3 region has 14 residues. Trimming removed 6 bases from V and 9 bases from J; junction bases left unmatched: 12. CDR1 MRHNA and CDR2 SNTAGT come from the germline V gene. The CDR3 is CASRPRTGFSSYTF. CDR3 coding DNA: TGTGCCAGCAGACCAAGGACAGGGTTTAGTAGCTACACCTTC.